This T cell receptor (beta chain) was captured by sequencing in a study of control samples from healthy donors and cancer patients. Sequencing used immunoSEQ multiplex PCR; TCRdb keeps in-frame clones, though not all of them. The table shows over 110,000 clones, with 80% to 95% occurring only once. The CDR3 has 15 residues. V was trimmed by 0 bases and J by 1 base, leaving 7 bases between them. Per the germline V gene, CDR1 is LGHDT and CDR2 is YNNKEL (reference sequence). This clonotype was obtained from a man aged 25 to 40 in good health. Sequencing was carried out using blood. The rearrangement joins TRBV3-1 (or the pseudogene TRBV3-2) to TRBJ2-1; no clear D gene. The CDR3 loop reads CASSQDSVSYNEQFF. The DNA for the CDR3 is TGTGCCAGCAGCCAAGACAGCGTTTCCTACAATGAGCAGTTCTTC.